One sample yielded the 11 T cell receptor beta chains listed below, sequenced in a study of blood T cells in healthy people across ages. A J-beta primer mix and a sample-barcoded 5' primer were used in a second PCR of about 7 to 12 cycles. TCRdb re-called the 5' RACE reads through MiXCR, storing one row per CDR3 protein. The sample gives 650,000 or so distinct CDR3 sequences, about 51% of which show up once; roughly 13% is in the top ten. Input material: blood. These receptor sequences come from a woman over 75 in good health.

The chain combines TRBV7-2 with TRBJ2-1, with 7 bases lining up with TRBD2. Unmatched junction bases numbered 5, after V lost 1 base and J lost 5 bases. CDR1 is SGHTA, CDR2 FQGNSA, per germline. The CDR3 loop spans 15 amino acids. CDR3 DNA sequence: TGTGCCAGCAGCTTAGTCTGGGGGGGAGACAATGAGCAGTTCTTC. It codes for CASSLVWGGDNEQFF.

The DNA for the CDR3 is TGTGCCAGCAGTTCAGGTCCGGGACAAGCTAACTATGGCTACACCTTC. Translating gives CASSSGPGQANYGYTF. The rearrangement joins TRBV6-6 to TRBJ1-2; D possibly corresponds to TRBD1 (6 bases). This CDR3 region has 16 residues. V shed 4 bases and J shed 0 bases, with 15 bases lying between them. Germline V gene data show CDR1 as MNHNY and CDR2 as SVGAGI (reference sequence).

This chain uses TRBV20-1 with TRBJ1-1; D is ambiguous. Trimming left V 3 bases short and J 9 bases short, with 11 bases between. CDR1 and CDR2 from the germline V gene are DFQATT and SNEGSKA (reference sequence). The CDR3 is 11 residues long. The chain's CDR3 is CSASRWNQAFF. Written as DNA, the CDR3 is TGCAGTGCTAGCAGGTGGAACCAAGCTTTCTTT.

The chain is built from TRBV20-1 and TRBJ1-2; D unresolved. Between the trimmed V and J ends, which lost 5 bases and 4 bases, there was a span of 17 bases. The CDR3 covers 14 residues. CDR1 and CDR2 (germline): DFQATT, SNEGSKA (reference sequence). DNA for the CDR3: TGCAGTGCTCGATACCCTCAAGCAATCTATGGCTACACCTTC. Protein sequence: CSARYPQAIYGYTF.

About this clonotype: A read error may explain this, as a much larger clone is one base away. V and J are TRBV2 and TRBJ2-7, with 9 nucleotides matching TRBD2. The J call may be mistaken, given a closer DNA end match to TRBJ2-4. The CDR3 contains 13 residues. In germline, CDR1 is SNHLY, CDR2 FYNNEI. The DNA for the CDR3 is TGTGCCAGCAGGGTGACTAGCGGAAACATTCAGTACTTC. This translates into CASRVTSGNIQYF.

The chain uses TRBV15 and TRBJ2-3; TRBD2 agrees at 13 bases. CDR1 and CDR2 from the germline V gene are LNHNV and YYDKDF (reference sequence). The CDR3 is made up of 18 amino acids. Trimming at V came to 0 bases and at J to 2 bases, leaving 5 bases not matched to a gene. CDR3 sequence: CATSRELAGGRNTDTQYF. CDR3 nucleotides: TGTGCCACCAGCAGAGAACTAGCGGGGGGGCGTAACACAGATACGCAGTATTTT.

This chain connects TRBV2 to TRBJ2-3; the D is unclear. Between the trimmed V and J ends, which lost 2 bases and 9 bases, there was a span of 9 bases. The CDR3 spans 12 residues. Germline V gene lookup returns CDR1 SNHLY and CDR2 FYNNEI. The DNA of the CDR3 is TGTGCCAGCAGTGAACTCCCCACGACGCAGTATTTT. Translated, it gives CASSELPTTQYF. The variable domain in full, completed from reference TRBV2 and TRBJ2-3, reads EPEVTQTPSHQVTQMGQEVILRCVPISNHLYFYWYRQILGQKVEFLVSFYNNEISEKSEIFDDQFSVERPDGSNFTLKIRSTKLEDSAMYFCASSELPTTQYFGPGTRLTVL.

The chain couples TRBV10-3 to TRBJ2-7; 7 nucleotides align to TRBD1. V was clipped by 0 bases and J by 2 bases; unmatched bases: 4. The germline V gene has CDR1 ENHRY and CDR2 SYGVKD. The CDR3 contains 15 residues. CDR3 sequence: CAISESGQITYEQYF. The CDR3 DNA reads as TGTGCCATCAGTGAGTCGGGACAGATTACCTACGAGCAGTACTTC.

The chain has TRBV12-3 or TRBV12-4 and TRBJ2-1; 8 positions match TRBD2. The V gene end was trimmed by 6 bases and the J gene end by 2 bases; junction bases not matched to a gene: 3. There are 14 residues in the CDR3. This CDR3 reads CASRTSGAYNEQFF. The CDR3 DNA follows: TGTGCCAGCAGAACTAGCGGAGCCTACAATGAGCAGTTCTTC.

This clonotype was observed a few times. V gene TRBV5-6 combines with J gene TRBJ2-1; D is perhaps TRBD2 (6 bases). Per germline, CDR1 SGHDT and CDR2 YYEEEE. This CDR3 comprises 15 residues. Trimming pared 3 bases from V and 0 bases from J, leaving 10 bases between. The CDR3 coding sequence is TGTGCCAGCAGCTGGGGGACTGGCTCCTACAATGAGCAGTTCTTC. This translates into CASSWGTGSYNEQFF.

This clonotype was seen once. This chain joins TRBV9 and TRBJ2-1; 7 bases are shared with TRBD1. V shed 4 bases and J 11 bases; nucleotides not matched to a gene: 9. Germline CDR1 SGDLS, CDR2 YYNGEE. There are 13 residues in the CDR3. The CDR3 DNA reads as TGTGCCAGCAGCTTCGGGACAGCGAATAAGCAGTTCTTC. Its translation: CASSFGTANKQFF.